The next 11 T cell receptor beta chains were all read from a single sample in a study of OX40 agonist ivuxolimab in advanced cancers. Some clones are missing from TCRdb's copy, which holds only in-frame ones; the method was immunoSEQ multiplex PCR. This sample yields 74,000 or so clones, of which 85% are seen a single time; roughly 2.1% belongs to the top ten. The sequencing here drew on CD4+ or CD8+ T cells sorted from blood, taken in a trial of the OX40 agonist ivuxolimab. These TCRs come from an adult with an advanced solid tumor such as melanoma, head and neck, liver or kidney cancer.

The chain uses TRBV21-1 and TRBJ2-2; TRBD1, as called in the table, went unchecked against the DNA. TRBV21-1 is annotated as a pseudogene. There are 18 residues in the CDR3. CDR3 loop: CASSKESGTGVYTGELFF. For the CDR3, the DNA is TGTGCCAGCAGCAAGGAATCCGGGACAGGGGTCTACACCGGGGAGCTGTTTTTT.

On this clone: This same CDR3 is encoded by further DNA sequences in the sample. The chain has TRBV5-1 and TRBJ2-7, with D uncertain. CDR1 SGHRS and CDR2 YFSETQ come from the germline V gene. This CDR3 contains 11 residues. V lost 0 bases and J lost 3, with 1 base in between. The CDR3 is CASSLGYEQYF. CDR3 in DNA: TGCGCCAGCAGCTTGGGCTACGAGCAGTACTTC.

This chain uses TRBV6-1 with TRBJ1-5; D uncertain. The germline V gene has CDR1 MNHNS and CDR2 SASEGT. V lost 5 bases, J lost 7 bases, and 9 bases lay in between. The CDR3 runs to 12 residues. The CDR3 loop is CASSYAYQPQHF. CDR3 bases: TGTGCCAGCAGTTATGCGTACCAGCCCCAGCATTTT.

Regarding this clone: A read error may account for a junction end that differs from germline. The CDR3 spells CASSPPGLAYNEQFF. The CDR3 DNA reads as TGTGCCAGCTCCCCACCGGGACTAGCCTACAATGAGCAGTTCTTC. This rearrangement joins TRBV18 to TRBJ2-1; 8 positions match TRBD2. The CDR3 is 15 amino acids. Germline V CDR1 and CDR2: KGHSH, LQKENI.

This clone is a singleton in its sample. The chain carries TRBV28 and TRBJ1-5; 7 nucleotides align to TRBD1. V lost 5 bases to trimming and J lost 4 bases; unmatched junction nucleotides: 8. Germline V gene lookup returns CDR1 MDHEN and CDR2 SYDVKM. CDR3 size: 15 residues. CDR3 bases: TGTGCCAGCAGTCCTCCCACAGGGGAAAATCAGCCCCAGCATTTT. Residues: CASSPPTGENQPQHF.

The chain employs TRBV29-1 and TRBJ2-3, with 9 nucleotides matching TRBD2. The CDR3 runs to 15 residues. The V and J ends lost 2 bases and 6 bases, in that order; junction bases with no gene match: 9. Per the germline V gene, CDR1 is SQVTM and CDR2 is ANQGSEA. The CDR3 DNA reads TGCAGCGTTGAATCGCGGGAGGGCCTCTCGGATACGCAGTATTTT. Amino acids: CSVESREGLSDTQYF.

V is TRBV5-4 and J is TRBJ2-4; D gene ambiguous. The V and J ends lost 0 bases and 1 base respectively, with 8 bases between them. Germline-derived CDR1 and CDR2 are SGHNT and YYREEE (reference sequence). This CDR3 spans 15 amino acids. The CDR3 bases are TGTGCCAGCAGCTTGGAGGTTGCGGCCAAAAACATTCAGTACTTC. As protein: CASSLEVAAKNIQYF.

V and J are TRBV7-2 and TRBJ1-1, with D perhaps matching TRBD1 (6 bases). The CDR3 sequence is 16 residues long. Germline V gene data show CDR1 as SGHTA and CDR2 as FQGNSA. V was trimmed by 5 bases and J by 3 bases, leaving 19 bases between them. CDR3 protein: CASSRSLGQLYTEAFF. DNA for the CDR3: TGTGCCAGCAGCCGCTCCCTCGGACAGTTGTACACTGAAGCTTTCTTT.

A few counts support this clone. J is TRBJ2-1 and V is TRBV10-2; D may be TRBD2 (6 bases). V was clipped by 3 bases and J by 5 bases, with 17 bases between them. Looked up from germline, CDR1 is WSHSY and CDR2 is SAAADI. This CDR3 is built from 16 residues. CDR3 in amino acids: CASSEVSGRGNNEQFF. In DNA, the CDR3 is TGCGCCAGCAGTGAAGTTTCGGGACGGGGGAACAATGAGCAGTTCTTC.

The rearrangement uses TRBV7-2 and TRBJ1-1; D gene uncertain. The germline gives CDR1 SGHTA, CDR2 FQGNSA. The V gene lost 11 bases and the J gene lost 0 bases, with 16 bases spanning the gap. This CDR3 region has 14 residues. For the CDR3, the DNA is TGTGCCTCCCAAAATAGCCATCTGAACACTGAAGCTTTCTTT. Its translation: CASQNSHLNTEAFF.

The chain employs TRBV2 and TRBJ1-1; weak D call: TRBD1 (5 bases). V was trimmed by 6 bases and J by 4 bases, leaving 15 bases between them. The germline CDR1 and CDR2 sequences are SNHLY and FYNNEI. The CDR3 sequence is 14 residues long. In nucleotides, the CDR3 is TGTGCCAGCAGGGAGCCCAGGGAGGGCACTGAAGCTTTCTTT. Its translation is CASREPREGTEAFF.